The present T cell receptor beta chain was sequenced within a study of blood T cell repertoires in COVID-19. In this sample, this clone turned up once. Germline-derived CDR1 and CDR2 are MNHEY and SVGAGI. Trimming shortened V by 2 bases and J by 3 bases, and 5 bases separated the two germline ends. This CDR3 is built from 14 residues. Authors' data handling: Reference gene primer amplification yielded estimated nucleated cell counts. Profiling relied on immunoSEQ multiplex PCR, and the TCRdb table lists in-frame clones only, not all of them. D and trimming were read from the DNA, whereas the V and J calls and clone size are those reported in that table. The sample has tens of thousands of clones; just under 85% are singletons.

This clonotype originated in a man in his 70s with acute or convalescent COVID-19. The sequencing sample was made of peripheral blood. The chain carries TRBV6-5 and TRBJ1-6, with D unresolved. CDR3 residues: CASSYRGYNSPLHF. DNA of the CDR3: TGTGCCAGCAGTTACCGGGGCTATAATTCACCCCTCCACTTT.